The 24 T cell receptor beta chains reported below all come from one sample, sequenced in a study of T-cell memory formation after mild COVID-19. Via MiXCR, TCRdb re-called the 5' RACE reads, giving one row per CDR3 protein. The sample lists about 250,000 distinct CDR3 sequences, over 15% occurring once. Sequenced material: PBMCs or a T cell subset sorted from them (not recorded which). The origin of the receptors is an adult woman who had mild COVID-19 (a few samples of this study predate the infection). Cell type and time point are not known.

The V gene is TRBV30, the J gene TRBJ2-1; D gene ambiguous. The germline CDR1 and CDR2 sequences are GTSNPN and SVGIG (reference sequence). Trimming removed 5 bases from V and 7 bases from J, with 18 bases in between. The CDR3 runs to 14 residues. CDR3 sequence: CAWDSNVGSNEQFF. DNA of the CDR3: TGTGCCTGGGATAGCAACGTAGGATCGAATGAGCAGTTCTTC.

V gene TRBV12-3 or TRBV12-4 combines with J gene TRBJ1-5, with D possibly TRBD1 on 5 matching bases. V was cut by 6 bases and J by 4 bases, with 13 bases left in between. CDR3 size: 14 residues. DNA for the CDR3: TGTGCCAGCAGGCAGGGAGGAAGAAATCAGCCCCAGCATTTT. Translating it yields CASRQGGRNQPQHF.

The table lists this clonotype with many counts. J is TRBJ2-7 and V is TRBV10-3; 7 positions match TRBD2. The germline gives CDR1 ENHRY, CDR2 SYGVKD. V shed 7 bases, J shed 1 base, and the junction held 4 bases outside the gene matches. This CDR3 contains 13 residues. CDR3 in amino acids: CAIMSGTSYEQYF. The CDR3 nucleotides read TGTGCCATCATGAGCGGGACTTCCTACGAGCAGTACTTC.

This clonotype has ten or more counts. The chain combines TRBV29-1 with TRBJ2-1; D might be TRBD1 (7 bases). The CDR3 consists of 13 residues. Deletions cut 6 bases from V and 4 bases from J, with 13 bases between. Per germline, CDR1 SQVTM and CDR2 ANQGSEA. This CDR3 reads CSVAGQSYNEQFF. DNA of the CDR3: TGCAGCGTCGCGGGACAGTCATACAATGAGCAGTTCTTC.

The chain uses TRBV20-1 and TRBJ2-7; possible D gene TRBD2, 7 bases. Germline V lookup: CDR1 DFQATT, CDR2 SNEGSKA (reference sequence). The CDR3 runs 15 residues. V lost 5 bases to trimming and J lost 7 bases, with 24 bases between them. The CDR3 here is CSAPRGVGGAREQYF. The CDR3 bases are TGCAGTGCTCCAAGGGGTGTTGGGGGGGCGCGGGAGCAGTACTTC.

The chain couples TRBV7-2 to TRBJ2-1; D is possibly TRBD2 (6 bases). The CDR3 has 15 residues. The V gene lost 5 bases and the J gene lost 8 bases, with 19 bases spanning the gap. Germline V gene lookup returns CDR1 SGHTA and CDR2 FQGNSA. CDR3 nucleotide sequence: TGTGCCAGCAGCCCGACGGGAGTTTGGTCTGATGAGCAGTTCTTC. Translation gives CASSPTGVWSDEQFF.

This clonotype was observed a handful of times. The chain carries TRBV20-1 and TRBJ2-5, with a tentative D call TRBD1 (5 bases). The CDR3 runs 12 residues. The germline V gene encodes CDR1 DFQATT and CDR2 SNEGSKA (reference sequence). The CDR3: CALWGGQETQYF. In nucleotides, the CDR3 is TGCGCCCTCTGGGGCGGCCAAGAGACCCAGTACTTC.

The chain has TRBV19 and TRBJ2-3; 14 nucleotides line up with TRBD2. The J segment lost 4 bases and the V segment lost 10 bases, leaving 4 bases of the junction unmatched. Germline CDR1 and CDR2: LNHDA and SQIVND (reference sequence). The CDR3 runs 14 residues. CDR3 nucleotides: TGTGCCACTAAGACTAGCGGGAGGGCAGATACGCAGTATTTT. Its protein is CATKTSGRADTQYF.

The V call is TRBV20-1, the J call TRBJ2-6; no clear D. The CDR3 has 17 residues. Per germline, CDR1 DFQATT and CDR2 SNEGSKA (reference sequence). The V end lost 5 bases, the J end lost 3 bases, and 20 bases lay between the germline ends. The CDR3 spells CSALPLLDGVGANVLTF. The CDR3 bases are TGCAGTGCTCTTCCTCTGCTAGATGGCGTTGGGGCCAACGTCCTGACTTTC.

Many counts were recorded for this clonotype. This chain links TRBV15 with TRBJ1-5; 9 bases are a match to TRBD1. The V gene end was trimmed by 7 bases and the J gene end by 3 bases; junction bases not matched to a gene: 7. The CDR3 covers 15 residues. Germline V gives CDR1 LNHNV, CDR2 YYDKDF (reference sequence). The CDR3 region has the DNA TGTGCCACCACCTCTGACAGGGGGTTCAATCAGCCCCAGCATTTT. Translating it yields CATTSDRGFNQPQHF.

This chain uses TRBV29-1 with TRBJ1-4; 7 bases fit TRBD1. Germline CDR1 is SQVTM and CDR2 is ANQGSEA. CDR3 size: 13 residues. The junction had 3 bases not matched to a gene; V was cut back by 4 bases and J by 4 bases. CDR3 residues: CSVVDRINEKLFF. CDR3 bases: TGCAGCGTTGTGGACAGGATTAATGAAAAACTGTTTTTT.

The chain joins TRBV24-1 to TRBJ2-1, with TRBD1 matching 10 bases. There are 16 residues in the CDR3. Germline V gives CDR1 KGHDR, CDR2 SFDVKD. V was clipped by 0 bases and J by 9 bases; unmatched bases: 7. The CDR3 DNA sequence: TGTGCCACCAGTGATTTGGGGGACAGGGGCTGGGCTGAGCAGTTCTTC. This codes for CATSDLGDRGWAEQFF.

The chain combines TRBV29-1 with TRBJ1-4; maybe TRBD1 (5 bases). V was clipped by 0 bases and J by 5 bases, with 10 bases between them. This CDR3 comprises 14 residues. CDR1 and CDR2 from the germline V gene are SQVTM and ANQGSEA. Here the CDR3 reads CSVEDRGQNEKLFF. The CDR3 DNA is TGCAGCGTTGAAGATAGGGGCCAGAATGAAAAACTGTTTTTT.

In this sample, this clonotype turned up a few times. The rearrangement links TRBV20-1 to TRBJ2-1; 9 nucleotides agree with TRBD2. Looked up from germline, CDR1 is DFQATT and CDR2 is SNEGSKA (reference sequence). V was clipped by 5 bases and J by 0 bases; unmatched bases: 5. This CDR3 is built from 15 residues. Here the CDR3 reads CSAETAGGSYNEQFF. The CDR3 bases are TGCAGTGCTGAAACAGCGGGGGGCTCCTACAATGAGCAGTTCTTC.

Only a few counts were recorded for this clonotype. The chain couples TRBV7-3 to TRBJ2-3; weak D call: TRBD2 (6 bases). Germline loops: CDR1 SGHTA, CDR2 FQGTGA. Trimming cost V 0 bases and J 1 base, with 11 bases left between them. CDR3 size: 16 residues. As DNA, the CDR3 is TGTGCCAGCAGCTTAACCCCGGGACTTCGCACAGATACGCAGTATTTT. It is translated as CASSLTPGLRTDTQYF.

The chain recombines TRBV6-6 with TRBJ2-1; the D gene is possibly TRBD1 (6 bases). The CDR3 covers 12 residues. Trimming cost V 6 bases and J 11 bases, with 14 bases left between them. Looked up from germline, CDR1 is MNHNY and CDR2 is SVGAGI (reference sequence). This chain's CDR3 is CASSPIRDKQFF. CDR3 sequence (DNA): TGTGCCAGCAGCCCCATCAGGGACAAGCAGTTCTTC.

This chain joins TRBV9 and TRBJ2-1; 15 positions match TRBD2. The germline CDR1 and CDR2 sequences are SGDLS and YYNGEE. V was pared by 3 bases and J by 4 bases, with 5 bases of the junction left unmatched. The CDR3 is 17 residues long. The DNA of the CDR3 is TGTGCCAGCAGCGCGGGGACTAGCGGGAGGCGGTACAATGAGCAGTTCTTC. Translating it yields CASSAGTSGRRYNEQFF.

The chain couples TRBV29-1 to TRBJ2-3, with TRBD1 as a possible D gene (6 bases). V was shortened by 4 bases and J by 3 bases, with 8 bases between the two germline ends. The CDR3 has 12 amino acids. Germline-derived CDR1 and CDR2 are SQVTM and ANQGSEA. The CDR3 sequence: CSVAGATDTQYF. DNA for the CDR3: TGCAGCGTTGCAGGGGCAACAGATACGCAGTATTTT.

The sample holds many counts of this clonotype. This chain uses TRBV27 with TRBJ2-7; 7 bases map to TRBD1. V lost 5 bases and J lost 2; bases outside the gene matches: 6. The CDR3 consists of 14 residues. Germline CDR1 reads MNHEY; CDR2 reads SMNVEV (reference sequence). CDR3 loop: CASSPKDRPYEQYF. CDR3 sequence (DNA): TGTGCCAGCAGTCCCAAGGACAGGCCCTACGAGCAGTACTTC.

A few counts support this clonotype. The rearrangement uses TRBV4-2 and TRBJ2-3, with D unclear. Germline CDR1 reads LGHNA; CDR2 reads YNFKEQ. The V and J ends lost 2 bases and 6 bases respectively, with 9 bases between them. CDR3 length: 13 residues. The CDR3 region is CASSQTNTDTQYF. In nucleotides, the CDR3 is TGTGCCAGCAGCCAAACCAACACGGATACGCAGTATTTT.

The chain carries TRBV6-6 and TRBJ2-3; D is ambiguous. V lost 8 bases, J lost 3 bases, and 6 bases lay in between. CDR3 length equals 11 residues. The germline CDR1 and CDR2 sequences are MNHNY and SVGAGI (reference sequence). CDR3 DNA: TGTGCCAGCTTGGGAACAGATACGCAGTATTTT. Its translation: CASLGTDTQYF.

This clonotype was observed at least ten times. The chain employs TRBV12-3 or TRBV12-4 and TRBJ1-1; D gene uncertain. V lost 3 bases and J 0 bases, leaving 8 bases between the germline ends. This CDR3 has 14 amino acids. The CDR3 region is CASSFGVLNTEAFF. The CDR3 DNA sequence: TGTGCCAGCAGTTTTGGGGTGCTGAACACTGAAGCTTTCTTT.

This chain's CDR3 is CASSQALPRTGQGGYTF. The CDR3, as DNA: TGTGCCAGCAGCCAAGCCCTTCCGAGGACAGGGCAAGGGGGCTACACCTTC. V and J are TRBV3-1 and TRBJ1-2; 8 bases agree with TRBD1. The ends lost 1 base at V and 8 bases at J; junction bases unmatched: 15. The CDR3 runs 17 residues. CDR1 is LGHDT and CDR2 is YNNKEL in the germline V gene (reference sequence). Using reference TRBV3-1 and TRBJ1-2 for the parts outside the CDR3, the full variable domain is DTAVSQTPKYLVTQMGNDKSIKCEQNLGHDTMYWYKQDSKKFLKIMFSYNNKELIINETVPNRFSPKSPDKAHLNLHINSLELGDSAVYFCASSQALPRTGQGGYTFGSGTRLTVV.

The rearrangement joins TRBV24-1 to TRBJ2-7; TRBD1 agrees at 9 bases. After removal of 4 bases from V and 6 bases from J, the junction contained 3 bases not matched to a gene. This CDR3 comprises 13 residues. CDR1 KGHDR and CDR2 SFDVKD come from the germline V gene. The CDR3 spells CATSDPTGGEQYF. As DNA, the CDR3 is TGTGCCACCAGTGACCCGACAGGGGGCGAGCAGTACTTC.